This T cell receptor (beta chain) was obtained from a study of beta chain features in type 1 diabetes. Overall study: There was similarity between patients and healthy donors in age, gender and cell yields.

As every portion of the isolated RNA was reverse transcribed, the sequencing read expressed TCRB transcripts. Libraries were prepared by immunoSEQ multiplex PCR; TCRdb keeps only in-frame clonotypes and omits some of them. The data show about 930,000 clones, with about a sixth seen just once and 0.02% to 0.025% held by the top ten. J was trimmed by 6 bases and V by 4 bases; bases with no gene match: 5. Germline CDR1 reads MNHNS; CDR2 reads SASEGT. The CDR3 is 13 amino acids. The chain uses TRBV6-1 and TRBJ1-2, with 7 bases identical to TRBD1. The specimen sequenced was naive CD4+ T cells from blood. The clonotype was recovered from a woman between 18 and 29 years old in good health. The CDR3 DNA follows: TGTGCCAGCAGTGTGAGGGGGCGCGATGGCTACACCTTC. As protein: CASSVRGRDGYTF.